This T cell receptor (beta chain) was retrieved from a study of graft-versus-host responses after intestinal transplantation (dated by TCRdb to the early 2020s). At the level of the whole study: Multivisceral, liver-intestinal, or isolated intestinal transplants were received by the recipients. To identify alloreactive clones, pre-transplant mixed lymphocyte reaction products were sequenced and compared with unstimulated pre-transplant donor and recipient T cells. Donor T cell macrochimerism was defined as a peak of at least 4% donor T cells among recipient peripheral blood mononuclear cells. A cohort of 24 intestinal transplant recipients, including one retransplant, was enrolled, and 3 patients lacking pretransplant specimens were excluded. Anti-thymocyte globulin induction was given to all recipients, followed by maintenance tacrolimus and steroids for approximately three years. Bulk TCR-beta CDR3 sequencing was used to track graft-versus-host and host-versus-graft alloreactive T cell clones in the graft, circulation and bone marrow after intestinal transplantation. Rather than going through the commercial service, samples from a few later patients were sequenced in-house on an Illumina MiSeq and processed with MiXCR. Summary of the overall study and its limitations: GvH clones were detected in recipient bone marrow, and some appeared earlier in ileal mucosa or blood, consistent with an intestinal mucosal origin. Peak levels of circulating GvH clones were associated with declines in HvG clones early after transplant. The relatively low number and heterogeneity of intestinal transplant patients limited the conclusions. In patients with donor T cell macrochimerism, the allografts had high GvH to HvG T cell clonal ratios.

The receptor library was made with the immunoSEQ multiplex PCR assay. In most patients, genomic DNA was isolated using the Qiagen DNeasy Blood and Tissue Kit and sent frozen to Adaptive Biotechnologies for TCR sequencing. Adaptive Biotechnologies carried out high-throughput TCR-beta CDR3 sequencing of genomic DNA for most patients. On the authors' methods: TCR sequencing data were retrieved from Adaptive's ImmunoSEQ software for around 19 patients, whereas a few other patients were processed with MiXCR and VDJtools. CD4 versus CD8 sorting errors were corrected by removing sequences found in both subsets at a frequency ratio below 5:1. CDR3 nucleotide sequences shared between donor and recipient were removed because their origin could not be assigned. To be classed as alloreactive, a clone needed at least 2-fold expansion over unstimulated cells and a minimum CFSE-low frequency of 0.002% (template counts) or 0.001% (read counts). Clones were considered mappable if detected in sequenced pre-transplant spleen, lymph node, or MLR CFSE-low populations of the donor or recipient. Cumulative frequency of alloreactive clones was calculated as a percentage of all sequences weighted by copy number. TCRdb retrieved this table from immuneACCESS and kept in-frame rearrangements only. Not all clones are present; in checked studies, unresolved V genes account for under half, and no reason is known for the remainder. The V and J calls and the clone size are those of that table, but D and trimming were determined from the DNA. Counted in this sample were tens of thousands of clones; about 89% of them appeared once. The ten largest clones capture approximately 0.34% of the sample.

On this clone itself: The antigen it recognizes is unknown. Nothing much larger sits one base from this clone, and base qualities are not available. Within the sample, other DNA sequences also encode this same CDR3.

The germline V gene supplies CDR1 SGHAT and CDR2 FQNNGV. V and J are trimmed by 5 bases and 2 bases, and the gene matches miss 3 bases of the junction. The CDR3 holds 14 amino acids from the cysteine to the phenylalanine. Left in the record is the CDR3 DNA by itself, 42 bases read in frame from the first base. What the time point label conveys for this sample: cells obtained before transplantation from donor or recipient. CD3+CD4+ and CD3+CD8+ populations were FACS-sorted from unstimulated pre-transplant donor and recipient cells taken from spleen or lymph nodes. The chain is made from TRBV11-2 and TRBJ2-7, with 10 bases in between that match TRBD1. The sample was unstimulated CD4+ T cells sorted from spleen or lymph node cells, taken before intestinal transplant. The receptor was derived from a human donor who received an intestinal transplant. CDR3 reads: CASSRGQGAYEQYF. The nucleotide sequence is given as TGTGCCAGCAGCCGTGGACAGGGGGCCTACGAGCAGTACTTC.